This TCR beta chain is drawn from a study of blood T cell repertoires in COVID-19. Study details: COVID-19 samples collected from the United States, Italy and Spain covered acute and convalescent phases. PBMCs, B-cell-depleted T cells, or T cells were the source of the cDNA or gDNA that made up the material.

The CDR3 loop spans 13 amino acids. Deletions cut 3 bases from V and 4 bases from J, with 9 bases between. Original methodology: Reference gene primer amplification in the assay estimated nucleated cell counts. The protocol was immunoSEQ multiplex PCR, while the TCRdb copy is restricted to in-frame clones and leaves out a portion. For V, J and clone size, that table is used; D and trimming come from the DNA. This table holds under 200,000 clones, roughly 75% found once. Source material: peripheral blood. The chain recombines TRBV12-3 or TRBV12-4 with TRBJ2-5; D is possibly TRBD2 (5 bases). The TCR comes from a man in his 70s with active or convalescent COVID-19. CDR3 in amino acids: CASSFSGGETQYF. In nucleotides, the CDR3 is TGTGCCAGCAGTTTCTCTGGAGGAGAGACCCAGTACTTC.